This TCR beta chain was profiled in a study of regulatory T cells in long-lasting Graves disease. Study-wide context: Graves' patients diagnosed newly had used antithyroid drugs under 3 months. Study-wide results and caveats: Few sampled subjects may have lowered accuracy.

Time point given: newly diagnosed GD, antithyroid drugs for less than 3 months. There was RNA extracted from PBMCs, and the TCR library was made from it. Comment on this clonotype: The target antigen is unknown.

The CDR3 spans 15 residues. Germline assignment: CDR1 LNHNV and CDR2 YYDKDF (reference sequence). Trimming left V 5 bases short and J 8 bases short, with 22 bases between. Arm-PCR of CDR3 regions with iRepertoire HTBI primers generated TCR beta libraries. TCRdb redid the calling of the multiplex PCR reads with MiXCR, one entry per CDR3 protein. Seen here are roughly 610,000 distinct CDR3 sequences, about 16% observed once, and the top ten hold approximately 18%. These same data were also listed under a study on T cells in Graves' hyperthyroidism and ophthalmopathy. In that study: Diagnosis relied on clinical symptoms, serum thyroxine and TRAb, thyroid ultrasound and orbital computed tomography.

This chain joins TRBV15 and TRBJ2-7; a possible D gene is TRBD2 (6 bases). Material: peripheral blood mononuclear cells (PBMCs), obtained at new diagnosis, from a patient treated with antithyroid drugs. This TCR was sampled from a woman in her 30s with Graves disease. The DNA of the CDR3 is TGTGCCACCAGCGGAAGTGTTAGCGGCGATCTTAAGCAGTACTTC. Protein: CATSGSVSGDLKQYF.